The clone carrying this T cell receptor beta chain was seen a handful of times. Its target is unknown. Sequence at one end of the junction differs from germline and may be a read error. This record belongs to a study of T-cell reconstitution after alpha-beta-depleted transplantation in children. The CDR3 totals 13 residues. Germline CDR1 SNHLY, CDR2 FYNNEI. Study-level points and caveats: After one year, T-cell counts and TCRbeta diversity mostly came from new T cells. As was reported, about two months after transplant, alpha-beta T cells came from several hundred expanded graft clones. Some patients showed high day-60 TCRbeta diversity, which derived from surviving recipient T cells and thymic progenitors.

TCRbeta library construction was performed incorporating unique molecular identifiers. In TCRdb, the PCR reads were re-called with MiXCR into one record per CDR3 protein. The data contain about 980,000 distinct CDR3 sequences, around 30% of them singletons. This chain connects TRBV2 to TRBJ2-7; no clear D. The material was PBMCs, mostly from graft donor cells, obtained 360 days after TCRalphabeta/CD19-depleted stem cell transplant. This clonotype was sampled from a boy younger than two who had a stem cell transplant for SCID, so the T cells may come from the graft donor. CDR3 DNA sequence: TGTGCCAGCATTGAAATGATGGGCTACGAGCAGTACTTC. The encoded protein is CASIEMMGYEQYF.